This T cell receptor beta chain derives from a study of cytomegalovirus exposure and HLA in healthy donors. For this clone: Antigen specificity is unknown.

PCR was performed using 60 Vbeta and 13 Jbeta primers. Sequencing was performed with immunoSEQ multiplex PCR; in TCRdb, only in-frame clones are kept and a portion is missing. The table lists 45,000 or so clones, with about 17% in the top ten. Trimming left V 6 bases short and J 5 bases short, with 19 bases between. This CDR3 comprises 15 residues. Germline CDR1 is MNHEY and CDR2 is SVGAGI. Findings of the study overall: Rarity characterized most TCR sequences, yet some public TCRs appeared in many donors.

The rearrangement links TRBV6-5 to TRBJ1-1; D is possibly TRBD1 (5 bases). The sample consisted of PBMCs. The source is a male donor in good health and CMV-seronegative. For the CDR3, the DNA is TGTGCCAGCAGCCTTAGCGGGGGGAAGTTGACTGAAGCTTTCTTT. Encoded protein: CASSLSGGKLTEAFF.